This is a list of T cell receptor beta chains from one sample in a study of T cell changes during pregnancy in multiple sclerosis. Sequencing used immunoSEQ multiplex PCR; TCRdb keeps in-frame clones, though not all of them. The sample lists just over 80,000 clones; 90% to 95% were seen once. The sequencing used peripheral blood, collected in the second trimester of pregnancy. These receptors were obtained from a female donor with multiple sclerosis, enrolled in a pregnancy study. Each CDR3 is given with its conserved first and last residue. D genes are given only for firm matches. The size field is filled for only some rows; it gives once, few, many or a size class.

d_gene	j_gene	v_gene	abundance	len	CDR3nt	CDR3aa
NA	TRBJ2-7	TRBV7-4	NA	13	TGTGCCAGCAGCATAGTGGGCCCCTACGAGCAGTACTTC	CASSIVGPYEQYF
TRBD1	TRBJ1-5	TRBV2	once	17	TGTGCCAGCAGTGTCAGACAGGGGGAGCACCCTAATCAGCCCCAGCATTTT	CASSVRQGEHPNQPQHF
NA	TRBJ2-3	TRBV5-5	NA	15	TGTGCCAGCAGCTGGACAGTGCTAAGCACAGATACGCAGTATTTT	CASSWTVLSTDTQYF
TRBD1	TRBJ1-1	TRBV7-2	NA	15	TGTGCCAGCAGCTTCCAAGGACAGGTCAACACTGAAGCTTTCTTT	CASSFQGQVNTEAFF
TRBD1	TRBJ2-3	TRBV6-1	NA	14	TGTGCCAGCAGTGAGACAGGGAGCCCAGATACGCAGTATTTT	CASSETGSPDTQYF
NA	TRBJ1-5	TRBV4-1	NA	15	TGCGCCAGCAGCCAAGTCTTCCAGGGAAATCAGCCCCAGCATTTT	CASSQVFQGNQPQHF
TRBD2	TRBJ2-7	TRBV19	NA	19	TGTGCCAGTAGTATTCTTCCCGGACGGACTAGCGGGAGCTCCTACGAGCAGTACTTC	CASSILPGRTSGSSYEQYF
TRBD2	TRBJ2-1	TRBV7-6	NA	17	TGTGCCAGCAGCTCGCGTCGGACTAGCGGAGCCTACAATGAGCAGTTCTTC	CASSSRRTSGAYNEQFF
TRBD1	TRBJ2-2	TRBV29-1	NA	13	TGCAGCGGGACAGGGAGTAGCACCGGGGAGCTGTTTTTT	CSGTGSSTGELFF
TRBD2	TRBJ2-7	TRBV30	NA	14	TGTGCCTTTACCGGGGCTAGCGGACTTTACGAGCAGTACTTC	CAFTGASGLYEQYF
NA	TRBJ2-1	TRBV4-3	NA	15	TGCGCCAGCAGCCAAGATATCGGGCAGGGCTATGAGCAGTTCTTC	CASSQDIGQGYEQFF
TRBD1	TRBJ1-6	TRBV29-1	NA	13	TGCAGCGTTGCATCAAACAGGGGATCACCCCTCCACTTT	CSVASNRGSPLHF
NA	TRBJ2-7	TRBV2	NA	13	TGTGCCAGCAGGGGGACTTCCTCCTACGAGCAGTACTTC	CASRGTSSYEQYF
NA	TRBJ2-3	TRBV4-3	NA	17	TGCGCCAGCAGCCAAGGTAAGGGGAAGGACTACACAGATACGCAGTATTTT	CASSQGKGKDYTDTQYF
TRBD2	TRBJ2-1	TRBV29-1	NA	16	TGCAGCGTTGAAGATATAGCGGGGGGGGGTTACAATGAGCAGTTCTTC	CSVEDIAGGGYNEQFF
TRBD1	TRBJ2-2	TRBV7-2	NA	18	TGTGCCAGCAGCTCCGACACCCGAGGACAGGGAAACACCGGGGAGCTGTTTTTT	CASSSDTRGQGNTGELFF
TRBD1	TRBJ1-1	TRBV7-9	NA	15	TGTGCCAGCAGCTCAAGGGACAGGGGGGACACTGAAGCTTTCTTT	CASSSRDRGDTEAFF
NA	TRBJ2-5	TRBV7-2	NA	13	TGTGCCAGCAGCCTTGCTGATCTAAAGACCCAGTACTTC	CASSLADLKTQYF
NA	TRBJ1-1	TRBV21-1	medium-sized	13	TGTGCCAGCACCGGGACAATGAACACTGAAGCTTTCTTT	CASTGTMNTEAFF
TRBD1	TRBJ1-2	TRBV29-1	NA	12	TGCAGCGTGGACAGACAGGGGTATGGCTACACCTTC	CSVDRQGYGYTF
NA	TRBJ2-1	TRBV27	NA	15	TGTGCCAGCAGTGAAACCGGGGGATCCGCCATTGGGCAGTTCTTC	CASSETGGSAIGQFF
TRBD1	TRBJ1-2	TRBV6-4	few	16	TGTGCCAGCAGTGACACCCAGGGGGCGCCCAACTATGGCTACACCTTC	CASSDTQGAPNYGYTF
TRBD2	TRBJ2-3	TRBV27	NA	20	TGTGCCAGCAGTTTATTAGTAGGTACTAGCGGGAGGAGTGTAACGGATACGCAGTATTTT	CASSLLVGTSGRSVTDTQYF
TRBD1	TRBJ1-4	TRBV30	NA	16	TGTGCCTGGAAAGGGCAGGGGGCGCGGTTGGGTGAAAAACTGTTTTTT	CAWKGQGARLGEKLFF
NA	TRBJ2-7	TRBV4-1	NA	13	TGCGCCAGCAGCCCGTCTCTCCAGCGGGAGCAGTACTTC	CASSPSLQREQYF
NA	TRBJ1-2	TRBV15	NA	15	TGTGCCACCAGCCGTTCGGGGGGCTTTAACTATGGCTACACCTTC	CATSRSGGFNYGYTF
TRBD2	TRBJ2-1	TRBV18	NA	17	TGTGCCAGCTCACCAAATTGGGCTAGCGGGAGTTTCAATGAGCAGTTCTTC	CASSPNWASGSFNEQFF
TRBD2	TRBJ2-1	TRBV6-1	NA	14	TGTGCCAGCCGATACGGACTAGCGGACAATGAGCAGTTCTTC	CASRYGLADNEQFF
TRBD2	TRBJ2-4	TRBV30	once	14	TGTGCCTGGAGATTAGCGGGAGGCAAAAACATTCAGTACTTC	CAWRLAGGKNIQYF
NA	TRBJ2-5	TRBV11-1	NA	15	TGTGCCAGCAGCCCGCGGACTATTCCCCAAGAGACCCAGTACTTC	CASSPRTIPQETQYF